This T cell receptor (beta chain) was recorded in a study of vaccination effects on CD4 cells after COVID-19. Across the study: Post-vaccine sampling occurred a median 72 days after the second dose.

TCRdb keeps only in-frame clones here, not all; method: immunoSEQ multiplex PCR. The sample includes 7,500 to 10,000 clones, around 76% of them seen just once. V lost 3 bases and J lost 5, with 10 bases in between. The V gene's germline CDR1 is MNHEY and CDR2 SMNVEV (reference sequence). CDR3 length: 13 residues. As concerns this clone: The antigen remains unidentified.

Study-level results: Clones induced by infection and by vaccine showed marked clonal contraction late after vaccination.

Culture lasted approximately 10 days before CD4+ T cell isolation. Two-dose BNT162b2 or mRNA-1273 vaccination was given to participants. IL-2 medium took the place of half the medium on both days 3 and 7. This sample comprised CD4+ T cells from PBMCs cultured without peptide, obtained after COVID-19 vaccination. This TCR was recovered from a human donor who received a COVID-19 vaccine. The chain joins TRBV27 to TRBJ2-5; possibly TRBD1 for D (5 bases). Here the CDR3 reads CASSFTGFETQYF. CDR3 DNA sequence: TGTGCCAGCAGTTTTACAGGTTTCGAGACCCAGTACTTC.